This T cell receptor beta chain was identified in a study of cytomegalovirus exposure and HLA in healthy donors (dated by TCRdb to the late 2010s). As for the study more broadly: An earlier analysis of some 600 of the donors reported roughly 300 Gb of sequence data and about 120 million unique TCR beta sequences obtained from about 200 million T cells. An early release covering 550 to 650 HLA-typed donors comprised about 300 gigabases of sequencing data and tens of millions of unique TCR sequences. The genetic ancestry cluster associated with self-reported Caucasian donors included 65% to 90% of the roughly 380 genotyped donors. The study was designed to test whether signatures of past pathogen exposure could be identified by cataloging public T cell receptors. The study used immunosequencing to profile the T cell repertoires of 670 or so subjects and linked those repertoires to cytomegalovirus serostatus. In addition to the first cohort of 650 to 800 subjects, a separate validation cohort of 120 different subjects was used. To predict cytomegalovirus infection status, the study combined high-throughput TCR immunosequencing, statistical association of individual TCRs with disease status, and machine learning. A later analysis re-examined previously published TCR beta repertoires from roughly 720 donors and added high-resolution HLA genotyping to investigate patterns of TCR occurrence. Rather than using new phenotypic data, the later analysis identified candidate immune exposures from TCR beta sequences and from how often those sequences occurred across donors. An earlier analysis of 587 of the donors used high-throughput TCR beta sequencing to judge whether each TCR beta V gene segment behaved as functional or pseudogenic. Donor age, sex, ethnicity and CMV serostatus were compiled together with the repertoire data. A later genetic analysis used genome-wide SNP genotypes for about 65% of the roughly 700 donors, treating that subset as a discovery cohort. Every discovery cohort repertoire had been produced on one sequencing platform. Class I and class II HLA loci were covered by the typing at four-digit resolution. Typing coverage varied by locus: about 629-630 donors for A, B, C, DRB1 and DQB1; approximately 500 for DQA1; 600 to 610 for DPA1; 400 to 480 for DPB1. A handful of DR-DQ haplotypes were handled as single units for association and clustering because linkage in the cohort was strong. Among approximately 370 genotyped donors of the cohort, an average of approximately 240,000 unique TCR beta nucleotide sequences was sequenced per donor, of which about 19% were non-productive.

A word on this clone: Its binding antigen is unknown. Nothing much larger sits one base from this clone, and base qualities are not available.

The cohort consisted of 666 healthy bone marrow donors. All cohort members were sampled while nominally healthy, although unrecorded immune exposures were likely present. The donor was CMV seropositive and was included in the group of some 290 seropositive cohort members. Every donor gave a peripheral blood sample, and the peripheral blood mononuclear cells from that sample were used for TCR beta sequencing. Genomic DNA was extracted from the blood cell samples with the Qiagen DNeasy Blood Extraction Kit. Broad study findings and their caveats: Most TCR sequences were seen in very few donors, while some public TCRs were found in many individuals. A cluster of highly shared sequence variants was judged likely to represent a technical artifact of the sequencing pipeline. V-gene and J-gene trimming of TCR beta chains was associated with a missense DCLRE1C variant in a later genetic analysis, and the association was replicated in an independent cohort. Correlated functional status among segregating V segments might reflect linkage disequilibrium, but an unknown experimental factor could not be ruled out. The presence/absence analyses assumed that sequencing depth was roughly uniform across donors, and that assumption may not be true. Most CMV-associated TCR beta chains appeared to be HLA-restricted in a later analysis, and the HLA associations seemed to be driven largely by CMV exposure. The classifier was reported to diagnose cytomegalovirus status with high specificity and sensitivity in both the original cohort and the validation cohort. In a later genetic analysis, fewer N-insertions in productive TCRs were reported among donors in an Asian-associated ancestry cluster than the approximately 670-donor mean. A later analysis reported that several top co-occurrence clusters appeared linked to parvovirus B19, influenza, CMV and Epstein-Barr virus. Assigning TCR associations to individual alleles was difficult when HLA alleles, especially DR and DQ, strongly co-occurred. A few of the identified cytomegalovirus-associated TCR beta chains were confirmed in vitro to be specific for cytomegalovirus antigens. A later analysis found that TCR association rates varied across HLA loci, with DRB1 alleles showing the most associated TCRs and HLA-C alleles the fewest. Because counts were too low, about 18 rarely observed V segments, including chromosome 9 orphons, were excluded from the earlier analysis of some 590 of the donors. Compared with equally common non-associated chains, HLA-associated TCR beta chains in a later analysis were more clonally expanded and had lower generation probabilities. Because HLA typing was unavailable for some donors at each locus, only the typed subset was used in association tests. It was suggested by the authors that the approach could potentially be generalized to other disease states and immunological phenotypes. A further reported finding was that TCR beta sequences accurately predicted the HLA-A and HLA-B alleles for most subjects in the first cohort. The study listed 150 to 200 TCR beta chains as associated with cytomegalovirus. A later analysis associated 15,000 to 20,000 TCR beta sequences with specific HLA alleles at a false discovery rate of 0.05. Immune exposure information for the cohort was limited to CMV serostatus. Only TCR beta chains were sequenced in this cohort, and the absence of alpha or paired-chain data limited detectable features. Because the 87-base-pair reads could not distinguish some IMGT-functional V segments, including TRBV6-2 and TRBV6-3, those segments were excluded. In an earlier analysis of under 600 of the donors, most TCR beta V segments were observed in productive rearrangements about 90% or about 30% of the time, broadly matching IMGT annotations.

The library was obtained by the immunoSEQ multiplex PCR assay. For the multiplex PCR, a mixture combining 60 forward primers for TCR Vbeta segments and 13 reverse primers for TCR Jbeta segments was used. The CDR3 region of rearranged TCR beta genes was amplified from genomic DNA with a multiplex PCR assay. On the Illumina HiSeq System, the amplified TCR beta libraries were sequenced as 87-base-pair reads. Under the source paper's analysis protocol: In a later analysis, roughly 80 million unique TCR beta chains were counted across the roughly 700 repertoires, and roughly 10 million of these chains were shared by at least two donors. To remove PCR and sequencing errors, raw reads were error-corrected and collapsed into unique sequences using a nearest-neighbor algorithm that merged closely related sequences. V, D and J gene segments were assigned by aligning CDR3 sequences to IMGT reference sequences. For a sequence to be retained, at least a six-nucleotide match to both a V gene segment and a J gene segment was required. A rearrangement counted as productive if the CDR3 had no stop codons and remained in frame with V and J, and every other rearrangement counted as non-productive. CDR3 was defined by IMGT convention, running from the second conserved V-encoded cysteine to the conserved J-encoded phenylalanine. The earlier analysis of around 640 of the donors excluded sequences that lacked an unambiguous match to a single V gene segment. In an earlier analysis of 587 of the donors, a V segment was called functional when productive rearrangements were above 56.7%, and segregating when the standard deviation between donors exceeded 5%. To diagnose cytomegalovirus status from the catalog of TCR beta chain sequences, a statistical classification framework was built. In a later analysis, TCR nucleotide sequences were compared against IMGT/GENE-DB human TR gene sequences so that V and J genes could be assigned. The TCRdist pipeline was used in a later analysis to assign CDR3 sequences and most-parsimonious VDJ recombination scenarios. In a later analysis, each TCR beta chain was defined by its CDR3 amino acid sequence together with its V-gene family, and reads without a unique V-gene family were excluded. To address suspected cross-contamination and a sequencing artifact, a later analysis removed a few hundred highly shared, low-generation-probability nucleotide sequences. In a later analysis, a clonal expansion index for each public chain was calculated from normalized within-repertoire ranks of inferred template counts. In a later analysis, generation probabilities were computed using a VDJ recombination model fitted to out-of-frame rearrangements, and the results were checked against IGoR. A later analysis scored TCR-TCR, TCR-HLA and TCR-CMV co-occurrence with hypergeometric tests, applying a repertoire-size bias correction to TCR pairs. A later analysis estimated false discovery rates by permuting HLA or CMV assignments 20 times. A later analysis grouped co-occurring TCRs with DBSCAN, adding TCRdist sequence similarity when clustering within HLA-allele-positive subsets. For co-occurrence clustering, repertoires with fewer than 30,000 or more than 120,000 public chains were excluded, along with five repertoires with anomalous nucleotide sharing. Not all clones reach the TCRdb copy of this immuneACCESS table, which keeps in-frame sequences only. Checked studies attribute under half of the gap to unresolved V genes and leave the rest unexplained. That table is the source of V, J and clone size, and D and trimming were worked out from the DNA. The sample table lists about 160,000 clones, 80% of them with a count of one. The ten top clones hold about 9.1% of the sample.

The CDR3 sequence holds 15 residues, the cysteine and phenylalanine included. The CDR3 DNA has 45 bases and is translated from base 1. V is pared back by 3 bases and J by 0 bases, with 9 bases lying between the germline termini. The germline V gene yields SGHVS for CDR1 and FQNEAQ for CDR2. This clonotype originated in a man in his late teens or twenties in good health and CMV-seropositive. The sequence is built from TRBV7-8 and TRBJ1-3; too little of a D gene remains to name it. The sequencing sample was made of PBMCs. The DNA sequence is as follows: TGTGCCAGCAGCTTGGGCGTAGGCTCTGGAAACACCATATATTTT. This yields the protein CASSLGVGSGNTIYF.